The 24 T cell receptor beta chains below all came from one sample that was sequenced in a study of T cells in Graves' hyperthyroidism and ophthalmopathy (dated by TCRdb to the late 2010s). The library was generated by multiplex PCR. The sample was run on an Illumina HiSeq 2000. Amplification of TCR beta CDR3 regions was carried out from RNA transcripts. The TCR CDR3 was subjected to a first round of RT-PCR using the HTBI primer set and the Qiagen OneStep RT-PCR kit. In-frame beta chains were kept once TCRdb had trimmed the public reads at Q25 with fastp and called clones with MiXCR. Merged by CDR3 protein, the rows form single entries marked with the most common genes and DNA. The table for this sample lists hundreds of thousands of distinct CDR3 sequences; less than 25% of them were counted only once. Roughly 30% of the sample is taken by the ten largest. The sequencing input was blood. All receptors derive from a man aged 25-40 years with Graves' ophthalmopathy.

J is TRBJ2-1 and V is TRBV5-4, with 8 nucleotides matching TRBD2. Germline loops: CDR1 SGHNT, CDR2 YYREEE (reference sequence). Unmatched junction bases numbered 13, after V lost 0 bases and J lost 5 bases. The CDR3 loop spans 18 amino acids. In DNA, the CDR3 is TGTGCCAGCAGCTTGGCCGTGGGCGGGAGGCGGGCGCACAATGAGCAGTTCTTC. Its translation is CASSLAVGGRRAHNEQFF.

There are a few counts of this clonotype. This chain links TRBV7-9 with TRBJ1-4; D uncertain. The CDR3 spans 16 residues. The V end was cut by 1 base, the J end by 5 bases, with 14 bases between. In germline, CDR1 is SEHNR, CDR2 FQNEAQ (reference sequence). CDR3 coding DNA: TGTGCCAGCAGCTTAGTTGCGACGAAGAAGAATGAAAAACTGTTTTTT. This sequence encodes CASSLVATKKNEKLFF.

This clonotype was counted between two and nine times. The rearrangement links TRBV6-2 or TRBV6-3 to TRBJ2-7; D is uncertain. The CDR3 covers 13 residues. V was pared by 3 bases and J by 6 bases, with 12 bases between. Germline values: CDR1 MNHEY, CDR2 SVGEGT. CDR3 residues: CASSYRIRTEQYF. CDR3 sequence (DNA): TGTGCCAGCAGTTATCGGATACGGACCGAGCAGTACTTC.

This clonotype was recorded a few times. J is TRBJ1-6 and V is TRBV28; D might be TRBD1 (5 bases). The CDR3 has 18 residues. Trimming took 2 bases from V and 5 from J, leaving 19 bases between them. Germline V CDR1 and CDR2: MDHEN, SYDVKM. CDR3 DNA sequence: TGTGCCAGCAGTTTAGAGGGGAGGCCCGGAATGAATAATTCACCCCTCCACTTT. It specifies CASSLEGRPGMNNSPLHF.

This clonotype was recorded many times. The V and J genes are TRBV12-3 or TRBV12-4 and TRBJ1-1, with D possibly matching TRBD1 (5 bases). Trimming took off 6 bases at V and 2 bases at J, with 10 bases between the two ends. The CDR3 totals 13 residues. CDR3 nucleotide sequence: TGTGCCAGCAGGGGGGACTCCAACACTGAAGCTTTCTTT. It yields the protein CASRGDSNTEAFF.

This rearrangement joins TRBV7-2 to TRBJ2-2; 8 bases align to TRBD2. V lost 5 bases to trimming and J lost 2 bases; unmatched junction nucleotides: 4. The CDR3 sequence is 15 residues long. Germline V CDR1 and CDR2: SGHTA, FQGNSA. The chain's CDR3 is CASSRLAFNTGELFF. The CDR3 DNA sequence: TGTGCCAGCAGCCGACTAGCGTTTAACACCGGGGAGCTGTTTTTT. Using reference TRBV7-2 and TRBJ2-2 for the parts outside the CDR3, the full variable domain is GAGVSQSPSNKVTEKGKDVELRCDPISGHTALYWYRQSLGQGLEFLIYFQGNSAPDKSGLPSDRFSAERTGGSVSTLTIQRTQQEDSAVYLCASSRLAFNTGELFFGEGSRLTVL.

This clonotype was counted only a few times. V and J are TRBV5-1 and TRBJ2-5; D is ambiguous. Germline V CDR1 and CDR2: SGHRS, YFSETQ. The CDR3 length is 16 residues. Trimming left V 1 base short and J 4 bases short, with 17 bases between. Written as DNA, the CDR3 is TGCGCCAGCAGCTTGACTTCCTCTGGCTCCCCAGAGACCCAGTACTTC. It yields the protein CASSLTSSGSPETQYF.

This clonotype was detected a few times. CDR3 amino acids: CASSSGGTGGGAEAFF. The CDR3 DNA reads TGTGCCAGCTCATCCGGCGGGACAGGGGGGGGGGCTGAAGCTTTCTTT. The chain links TRBV28 to TRBJ1-1, with 11 bases aligning to TRBD1. This CDR3 region has 16 residues. V trimming: 8 bases; J trimming: 6 bases; junction bases outside the gene matches: 14. CDR1 is MDHEN, CDR2 SYDVKM, per germline.

The sample holds a few counts of this clonotype. The CDR3 DNA follows: TGTGCCAGCAGCACGACTAGCGGGAGTTCGAATGAGCAGTTCTTC. Its protein product is CASSTTSGSSNEQFF. The chain uses TRBV13 and TRBJ2-1; 12 nucleotides agree with TRBD2. The CDR3 loop spans 15 amino acids. J gave up 7 bases and V 5 bases, and 6 bases lay outside the gene matches. Looked up from germline, CDR1 is PRHDT and CDR2 is FYEKMQ (reference sequence).

This clonotype was seen ten or more times. The chain employs TRBV20-1 and TRBJ2-1; 11 bases are a match to TRBD2. There are 15 residues in the CDR3. CDR1 is DFQATT, CDR2 SNEGSKA, per germline (reference sequence). The trim removed 3 bases at V and 7 bases at J, leaving 8 bases unmatched. The CDR3 region has the DNA TGCAGTGCTAGTACCGGGACTAGCGGTTTAAATGAGCAGTTCTTC. This translates into CSASTGTSGLNEQFF.

This clonotype appeared many times. The chain couples TRBV9 to TRBJ2-2; maybe TRBD2 (6 bases). Germline CDR1 and CDR2: SGDLS and YYNGEE. This CDR3 is 14 amino acids long. V gave up 3 bases and J gave up 2 bases, with 8 bases separating them. CDR3 sequence: CASSGRDNTGELFF. The CDR3 DNA sequence: TGTGCCAGCAGCGGGCGGGACAACACCGGGGAGCTGTTTTTT.

The V gene is TRBV19, the J gene TRBJ2-3; D gene uncertain. V dropped 5 bases and J dropped 1 base, with 10 bases sitting between them. The CDR3 spans 14 residues. From germline, CDR1 is LNHDA and CDR2 SQIVND (reference sequence). CDR3 region: CASSHQLGTDTQYF. The CDR3 DNA follows: TGTGCCAGTAGTCACCAGCTAGGCACAGATACGCAGTATTTT.

This clonotype was observed many times. The chain couples TRBV3-1 to TRBJ2-1; D perhaps matches TRBD2 (6 bases). This CDR3 has 13 amino acids. Germline CDR1 is LGHDT and CDR2 is YNNKEL (reference sequence). V lost 3 bases and J lost 8, with 11 bases in between. The CDR3 nucleotides read TGTGCCAGCAGCCAGGCGGGACGCCATGAGCAGTTCTTC. It is translated as CASSQAGRHEQFF.

This clonotype occurred a few times. The chain uses TRBV5-6 and TRBJ2-7; the D gene could be TRBD1 or TRBD2 (6 bases each). Germline CDR1 is SGHDT and CDR2 is YYEEEE. V lost 3 bases, J lost 6 bases, and 13 bases lay in between. The CDR3 is 13 amino acids. CDR3 protein: CASSWGAGLEQYF. The CDR3 DNA is TGTGCCAGCAGCTGGGGGGCTGGCCTCGAGCAGTACTTC.

Only a few counts were recorded for this clonotype. This sequence joins TRBV27 and TRBJ2-6; 12 bases are shared with TRBD1. Germline CDR1 MNHEY, CDR2 SMNVEV (reference sequence). Trimming cost V 6 bases and J 1 base; bases outside gene matches: 13. The CDR3 contains 20 residues. The CDR3, as DNA: TGTGCCAGCAGCCCGGGGGACAGGGGGCCCGAGGTATCTGGGGCCAACGTCCTGACTTTC. Protein sequence: CASSPGDRGPEVSGANVLTF.

In its sample, this clonotype was seen many times. The junction differs from germline at one of its ends, possibly a read error. DNA for the CDR3: TGTGCCAGCTCCCTCGCAGGGATGAACACTGAAGCTTTCTTT. This codes for CASSLAGMNTEAFF. The chain is built from TRBV5-1 and TRBJ1-1; D possibly corresponds to TRBD1 (5 bases). Germline CDR1 is SGHRS and CDR2 is YFSETQ. The CDR3 runs 14 residues.

This clonotype occurred once. Its ends do not fully match the called genes, so a read error is possible. Here the CDR3 reads CSSSPGHNQETQYF. CDR3 nucleotides: TGTTCCAGCAGCCCGGGTCACAACCAAGAGACCCAGTACTTC. The chain uses TRBV7-9 and TRBJ2-5; D not resolved. Per germline, CDR1 SEHNR and CDR2 FQNEAQ (reference sequence). The length of the CDR3 is 14 residues.

The sample holds many counts of this clonotype. The CDR3 region is CASSRDTVRARGEQYF. The CDR3 coding sequence is TGTGCCAGCAGCCGGGACACCGTCCGGGCTAGGGGCGAGCAGTACTTC. The chain links TRBV7-2 to TRBJ2-7, with D tentatively TRBD1 (6 bases). This CDR3 region has 16 residues. Trimming stripped 5 bases from V and 6 bases from J, with 23 bases between. CDR1 is SGHTA and CDR2 is FQGNSA in the germline V gene.

The chain has TRBV20-1 and TRBJ2-5, with 7 nucleotides matching TRBD2. After removal of 4 bases from V and 0 bases from J, the junction contained 8 bases not matched to a gene. Germline CDR1 reads DFQATT; CDR2 reads SNEGSKA (reference sequence). This CDR3 has 15 amino acids. This chain's CDR3 is CSAKDPAGNQETQYF. CDR3 sequence (DNA): TGCAGTGCTAAAGATCCAGCGGGAAACCAAGAGACCCAGTACTTC.

This clonotype was counted ten times or more. The rearrangement links TRBV11-2 to TRBJ2-3; D is unresolved. This CDR3 region has 15 residues. Per germline, CDR1 SGHAT and CDR2 FQNNGV. V shed 5 bases and J shed 4 bases, with 16 bases lying between them. CDR3 amino acids: CASSTTRIGADTQYF. As DNA, the CDR3 is TGTGCCAGCAGCACCACGAGAATCGGCGCAGATACGCAGTATTTT.

The V and J genes are TRBV4-3 and TRBJ2-7; D not certain. V shed 0 bases and J shed 6 bases, with 12 bases lying between them. This CDR3 comprises 14 residues. Germline V gives CDR1 LGHNA, CDR2 YSLEER. The CDR3 sequence: CASSQDLAGGEQYF. The CDR3 nucleotides read TGCGCCAGCAGCCAAGATCTGGCCGGCGGCGAGCAGTACTTC.

The gene calls are TRBV7-9 and TRBJ1-2; D gene uncertain. Germline-derived CDR1 and CDR2 are SEHNR and FQNEAQ (reference sequence). The CDR3 has 16 residues. Trimming took 2 bases from V and 2 from J, leaving 15 bases between them. The CDR3 DNA follows: TGTGCCAGCAGCTTATCCCGACGGATTTTGAACTATGGCTACACCTTC. Protein product: CASSLSRRILNYGYTF.

The chain combines TRBV10-3 with TRBJ1-5; no clear D gene. Between the trimmed V and J ends, which lost 2 bases and 1 base, there was a span of 6 bases. In germline, CDR1 is ENHRY, CDR2 SYGVKD. The CDR3 runs 14 residues. CDR3 sequence reads: CAISELGSNQPQHF. The DNA of the CDR3 is TGTGCCATCAGTGAGCTCGGCAGCAATCAGCCCCAGCATTTT.

This clonotype was counted only a few times. The chain carries TRBV3-1 and TRBJ2-3, with a tentative D call TRBD2 (5 bases). CDR1 and CDR2 from the germline V gene are LGHDT and YNNKEL (reference sequence). The CDR3 is 14 amino acids. V lost 0 bases and J lost 4, with 8 bases in between. The CDR3 loop reads CASSQDLASDTQYF. DNA for the CDR3: TGTGCCAGCAGCCAAGATCTAGCCTCAGATACGCAGTATTTT.